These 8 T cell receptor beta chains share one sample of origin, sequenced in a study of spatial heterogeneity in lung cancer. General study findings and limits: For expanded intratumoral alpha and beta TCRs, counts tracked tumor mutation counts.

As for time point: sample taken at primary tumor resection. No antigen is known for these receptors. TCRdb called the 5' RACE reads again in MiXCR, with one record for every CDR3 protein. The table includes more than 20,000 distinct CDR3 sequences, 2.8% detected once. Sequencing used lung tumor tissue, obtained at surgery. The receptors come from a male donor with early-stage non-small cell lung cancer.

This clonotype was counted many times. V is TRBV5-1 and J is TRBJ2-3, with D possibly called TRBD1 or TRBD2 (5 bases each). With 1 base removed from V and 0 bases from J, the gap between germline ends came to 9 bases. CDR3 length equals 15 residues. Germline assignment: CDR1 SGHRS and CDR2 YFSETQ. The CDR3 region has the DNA TGCGCCAGCAGCTTGTGGGGGACCAGCACAGATACGCAGTATTTT. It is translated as CASSLWGTSTDTQYF. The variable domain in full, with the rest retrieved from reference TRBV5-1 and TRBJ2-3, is KAGVTQTPRYLIKTRGQQVTLSCSPISGHRSVSWYQQTPGQGLQFLFEYFSETQRNKGNFPGRFSGRQFSNSRSEMNVSTLELGDSALYLCASSLWGTSTDTQYFGPGTRLTVL.

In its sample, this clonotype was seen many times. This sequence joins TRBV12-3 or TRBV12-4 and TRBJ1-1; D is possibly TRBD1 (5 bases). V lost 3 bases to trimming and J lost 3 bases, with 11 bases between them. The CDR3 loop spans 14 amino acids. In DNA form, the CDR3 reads TGTGCCAGCAGTTTTAGTCAGGGTTACACTGAAGCTTTCTTT. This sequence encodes CASSFSQGYTEAFF.

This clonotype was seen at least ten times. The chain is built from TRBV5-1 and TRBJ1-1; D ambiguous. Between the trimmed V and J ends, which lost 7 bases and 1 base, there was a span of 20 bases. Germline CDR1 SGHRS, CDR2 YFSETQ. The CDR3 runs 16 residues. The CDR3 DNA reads TGCGCCAGCCATTACTCCGCGGGCGACCAGAACACTGAAGCTTTCTTT. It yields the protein CASHYSAGDQNTEAFF. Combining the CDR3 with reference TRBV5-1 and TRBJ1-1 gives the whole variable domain KAGVTQTPRYLIKTRGQQVTLSCSPISGHRSVSWYQQTPGQGLQFLFEYFSETQRNKGNFPGRFSGRQFSNSRSEMNVSTLELGDSALYLCASHYSAGDQNTEAFFGQGTRLTVV.

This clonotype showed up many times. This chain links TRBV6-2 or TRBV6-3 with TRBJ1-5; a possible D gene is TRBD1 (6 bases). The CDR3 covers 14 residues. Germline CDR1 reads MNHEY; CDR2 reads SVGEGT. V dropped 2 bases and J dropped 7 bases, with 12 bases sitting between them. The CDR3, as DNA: TGTGCCAGCAGTTACCAGGGGCGTAGGCAGCCCCAGCATTTT. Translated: CASSYQGRRQPQHF.

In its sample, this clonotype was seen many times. CDR3 amino acids: CASSVDGLAGGRTGELFF. For the CDR3, the DNA is TGTGCCAGCAGCGTAGACGGACTAGCGGGAGGTCGGACCGGGGAGCTGTTTTTT. The rearrangement joins TRBV9 to TRBJ2-2; the match to TRBD2 covers 14 bases. Germline lookup yields CDR1 SGDLS and CDR2 YYNGEE. The J segment lost 5 bases and the V segment lost 0 bases, leaving 6 bases of the junction unmatched. The CDR3 has 18 amino acids.

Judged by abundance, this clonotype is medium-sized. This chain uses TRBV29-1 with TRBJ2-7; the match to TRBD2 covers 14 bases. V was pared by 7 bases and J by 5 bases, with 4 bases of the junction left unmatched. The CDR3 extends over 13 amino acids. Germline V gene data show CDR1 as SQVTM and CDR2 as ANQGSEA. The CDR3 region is CSGGGLAGDEQYF. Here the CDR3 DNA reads TGCAGCGGGGGGGGACTAGCGGGAGACGAGCAGTACTTC.

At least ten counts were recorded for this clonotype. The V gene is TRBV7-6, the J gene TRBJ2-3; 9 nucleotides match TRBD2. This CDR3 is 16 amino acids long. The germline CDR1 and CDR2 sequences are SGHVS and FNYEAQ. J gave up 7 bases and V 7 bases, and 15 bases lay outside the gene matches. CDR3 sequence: CASTDGWREGLNTQYF. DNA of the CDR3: TGTGCCAGCACCGACGGCTGGCGGGAGGGTTTAAATACGCAGTATTTT.

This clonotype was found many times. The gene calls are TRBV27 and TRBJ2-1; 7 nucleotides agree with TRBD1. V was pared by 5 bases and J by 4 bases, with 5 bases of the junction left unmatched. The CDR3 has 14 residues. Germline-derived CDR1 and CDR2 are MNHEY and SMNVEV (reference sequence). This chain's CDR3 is CASSINRGYNEQFF. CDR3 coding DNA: TGTGCCAGCAGTATTAACAGGGGATACAATGAGCAGTTCTTC.